These T cell receptor beta chains were read from a single sample in a study of blood T cell repertoires in COVID-19. The protocol was immunoSEQ multiplex PCR, while the TCRdb copy is restricted to in-frame clones and leaves out a portion. This sample has about 380,000 clones; around 87% occur once, and the top ten carry approximately 1.2%. Sequences were obtained from PBMCs or T cells enriched from blood (not recorded which). These receptors were taken from a man aged 30 to 45 who had recovered from COVID-19. Both conserved end residues are part of each CDR3. Each record gives: D gene, J gene, clone size, V gene, CDR3 protein, CDR3 DNA. A D gene is named only where the DNA matches it firmly. The size entry is marked missing in some rows and otherwise reads once, few, many or a size class.

TRBD1 | TRBJ2-1 | - | TRBV9 | CASSVGLQGQSSYNEQFF | TGTGCCAGCAGCGTAGGGCTACAGGGGCAAAGCTCCTACAATGAGCAGTTCTTC
- | TRBJ1-3 | - | TRBV5-6 | CASSLGTPGNTIYF | TGTGCCAGCAGCTTGGGGACTCCTGGAAACACCATATATTTT
TRBD1 | TRBJ1-6 | once | TRBV30 | CAWRDRVRVYNSPLHF | TGTGCCTGGAGGGACAGGGTGCGTGTCTATAATTCACCCCTCCACTTT
- | TRBJ1-1 | - | TRBV10-3 | CAISESGDTEAFF | TGTGCCATCAGTGAGTCAGGGGACACTGAAGCTTTCTTT
- | TRBJ2-7 | few | TRBV7-9 | CASSLGAGREQYF | TGTGCCAGCAGCTTAGGGGCAGGGCGGGAGCAGTACTTC
TRBD2 | TRBJ2-1 | - | TRBV29-1 | CSVDPAGGPYNEQFF | TGCAGCGTGGATCCAGCGGGGGGGCCTTACAATGAGCAGTTCTTC
TRBD1 | TRBJ2-3 | - | TRBV5-4 | CASTKKGQSQRDTQYF | TGTGCCAGCACCAAAAAGGGACAGTCTCAAAGAGATACGCAGTATTTT
- | TRBJ2-7 | - | TRBV21-1 | CASTRGWTLLRAQYF | TGTGCCAGCACGAGAGGTTGGACTCTTCTACGAGCGCAGTACTTC
- | TRBJ1-5 | - | TRBV30 | CAWSRLQGGGQPQHF | TGTGCCTGGAGTCGTTTGCAGGGAGGAGGGCAGCCCCAGCATTTT
- | TRBJ2-3 | - | TRBV6-1 | CASSEGIRGADTQYF | TGTGCCAGCAGTGAAGGGATTCGGGGAGCAGATACGCAGTATTTT
- | TRBJ1-5 | - | TRBV6-5 | CASRSQGNQPQHF | TGTGCCAGCAGAAGTCAGGGAAATCAGCCCCAGCATTTT
TRBD2 | TRBJ2-3 | - | TRBV5-4 | CASSLAGGGDTQYF | TGTGCCAGCAGCTTAGCCGGGGGGGGAGATACGCAGTATTTT
- | TRBJ1-5 | - | TRBV20-1 | CSASSGDQPQHF | TGCAGTGCTAGTAGTGGAGATCAGCCCCAGCATTTT
TRBD1 | TRBJ1-5 | - | TRBV2 | CASSVDRENQPQHF | TGTGCCAGCAGTGTGGACAGGGAAAATCAGCCCCAGCATTTT
- | TRBJ2-7 | - | TRBV7-9 | CASSSGDRDGSSYEQYF | TGTGCCAGCAGCTCAGGGGACCGGGACGGTAGCTCCTACGAGCAGTACTTC